Below are 6 T cell receptor beta chains sequenced from a single sample in a study of blood T cell repertoires in COVID-19. Here immunoSEQ multiplex PCR was the method, and the copy in TCRdb shows in-frame clones only, minus some. The data hold more than 150,000 clones, with around four fifths observed a single time. What was sequenced was peripheral blood. The receptors come from a man aged 65 to 79 who had recovered from COVID-19.

The CDR3 DNA follows: TGTGCCAGCAGCTTATTGCTAGCTGAGTACCAAGAGACCCAGTACTTC. Encoded protein: CASSLLLAEYQETQYF. This rearrangement joins TRBV11-2 to TRBJ2-5, with a weak D call TRBD2 (5 bases). This CDR3 is 16 amino acids long. In germline, CDR1 is SGHAT, CDR2 FQNNGV. Trimming shortened V by 2 bases and J by 0 bases, and 13 bases separated the two germline ends.

The chain is built from TRBV28 and TRBJ1-2; TRBD1 matches 10 bases. J lost 2 bases, V lost 8 bases, and 5 bases had no gene match. The length of the CDR3 is 14 residues. In germline, CDR1 is MDHEN, CDR2 SYDVKM. The CDR3 region is CASGGQGRNYGYTF. Here the CDR3 DNA reads TGTGCCAGCGGGGGACAGGGGAGGAACTATGGCTACACCTTC.

The gene calls are TRBV28 and TRBJ1-5; 8 nucleotides align to TRBD1. J was trimmed by 6 bases and V by 5 bases; bases with no gene match: 9. This CDR3 region has 15 residues. Germline V gives CDR1 MDHEN, CDR2 SYDVKM. For the CDR3, the DNA is TGTGCCAGCAGTCTTGGCGACAGGGGTACTCAGCCCCAGCATTTT. Encoded protein: CASSLGDRGTQPQHF.

The genes are TRBV7-3 and TRBJ2-5; unclear D gene. The V end was cut by 5 bases, the J end by 2 bases, with 9 bases between. The germline V gene encodes CDR1 SGHTA and CDR2 FQGTGA. The CDR3 totals 13 residues. CDR3 sequence reads: CASSINGQETQYF. The CDR3 DNA follows: TGTGCCAGCAGCATTAACGGTCAAGAGACCCAGTACTTC.

This chain links TRBV6-2 or TRBV6-3 with TRBJ2-7; 7 bases line up with TRBD1. J was trimmed by 2 bases and V by 2 bases; bases with no gene match: 6. Per the germline V gene, CDR1 is MNHEY and CDR2 is SVGEGT. The CDR3 has 15 amino acids. CDR3 bases: TGTGCCAGCAGTTACCCGACAGGGCTCCCCTACGAGCAGTACTTC. It codes for CASSYPTGLPYEQYF.

V is TRBV6-6 and J is TRBJ1-2; no clear D gene. Germline V gene sequence: CDR1 MNHNY, CDR2 SVGAGI (reference sequence). This CDR3 spans 13 amino acids. V was pared by 7 bases and J by 1 base, with 10 bases between. DNA of the CDR3: TGTGCCAGCAACCCCGGGAATAACTATGGCTACACCTTC. Protein product: CASNPGNNYGYTF.